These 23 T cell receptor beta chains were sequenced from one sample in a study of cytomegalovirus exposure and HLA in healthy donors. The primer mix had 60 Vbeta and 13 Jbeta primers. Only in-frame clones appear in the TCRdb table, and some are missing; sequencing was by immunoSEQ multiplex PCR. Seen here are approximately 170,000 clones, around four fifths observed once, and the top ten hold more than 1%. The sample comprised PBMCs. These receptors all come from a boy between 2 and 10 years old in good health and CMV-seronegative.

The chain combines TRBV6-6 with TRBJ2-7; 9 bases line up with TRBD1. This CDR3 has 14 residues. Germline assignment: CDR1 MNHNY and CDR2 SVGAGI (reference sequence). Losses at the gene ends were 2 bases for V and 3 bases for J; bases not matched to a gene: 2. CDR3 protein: CASSYLGQGYEQYF. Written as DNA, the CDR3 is TGTGCCAGCAGTTACCTGGGACAGGGCTACGAGCAGTACTTC.

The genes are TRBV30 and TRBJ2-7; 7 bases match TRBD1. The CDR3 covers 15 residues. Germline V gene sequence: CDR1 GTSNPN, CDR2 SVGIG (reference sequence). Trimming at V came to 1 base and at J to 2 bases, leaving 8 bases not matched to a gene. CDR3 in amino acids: CAWSAPRDRTYEQYF. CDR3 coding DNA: TGTGCCTGGAGTGCGCCCCGGGACAGAACCTACGAGCAGTACTTC.

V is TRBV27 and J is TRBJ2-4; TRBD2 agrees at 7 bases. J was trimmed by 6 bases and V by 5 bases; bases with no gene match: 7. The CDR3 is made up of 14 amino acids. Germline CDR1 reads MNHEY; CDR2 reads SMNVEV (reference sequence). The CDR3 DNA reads TGTGCCAGCAGTCCCAGTGGGGGGGGAAACATTCAGTACTTC. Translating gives CASSPSGGGNIQYF.

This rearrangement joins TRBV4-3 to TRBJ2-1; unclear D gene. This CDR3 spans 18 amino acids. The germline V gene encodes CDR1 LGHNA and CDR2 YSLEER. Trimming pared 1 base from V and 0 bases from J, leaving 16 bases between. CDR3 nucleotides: TGCGCCAGCAGCCAAGTTCTGGAAACAGTAACCTCCTACAATGAGCAGTTCTTC. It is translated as CASSQVLETVTSYNEQFF.

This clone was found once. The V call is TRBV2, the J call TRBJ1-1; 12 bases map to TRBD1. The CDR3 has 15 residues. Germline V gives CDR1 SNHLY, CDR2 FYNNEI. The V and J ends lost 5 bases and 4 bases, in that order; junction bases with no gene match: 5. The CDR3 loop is CASSSGQGALTEAFF. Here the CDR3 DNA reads TGTGCCAGCAGTTCGGGACAGGGGGCCCTCACTGAAGCTTTCTTT.

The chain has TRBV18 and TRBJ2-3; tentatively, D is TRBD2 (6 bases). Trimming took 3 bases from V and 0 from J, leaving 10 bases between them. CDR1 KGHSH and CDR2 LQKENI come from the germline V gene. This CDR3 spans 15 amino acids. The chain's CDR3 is CASSPELASTDTQYF. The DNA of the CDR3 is TGTGCCAGCTCACCGGAACTAGCTAGCACAGATACGCAGTATTTT.

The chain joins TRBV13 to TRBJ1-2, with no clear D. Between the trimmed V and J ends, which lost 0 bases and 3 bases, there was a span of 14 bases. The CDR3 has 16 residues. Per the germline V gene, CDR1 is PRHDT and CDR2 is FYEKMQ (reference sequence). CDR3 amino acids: CASSLGSGAHYYGYTF. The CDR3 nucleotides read TGTGCCAGCAGCTTAGGTTCGGGTGCTCATTACTATGGCTACACCTTC.

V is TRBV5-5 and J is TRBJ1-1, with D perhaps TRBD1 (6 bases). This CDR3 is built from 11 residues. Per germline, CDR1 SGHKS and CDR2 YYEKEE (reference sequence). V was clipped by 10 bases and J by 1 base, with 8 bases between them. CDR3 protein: CAVGANTEAFF. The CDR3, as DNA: TGTGCCGTGGGGGCGAACACTGAAGCTTTCTTT.

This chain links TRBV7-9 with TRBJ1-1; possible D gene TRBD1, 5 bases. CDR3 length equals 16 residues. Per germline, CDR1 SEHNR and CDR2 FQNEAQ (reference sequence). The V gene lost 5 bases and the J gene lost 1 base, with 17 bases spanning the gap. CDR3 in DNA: TGTGCCAGCAGCCCACGTCAAGGGGTAGGGAACACTGAAGCTTTCTTT. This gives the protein CASSPRQGVGNTEAFF. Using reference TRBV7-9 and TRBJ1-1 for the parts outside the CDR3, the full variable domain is DTGVSQNPRHKITKRGQNVTFRCDPISEHNRLYWYRQTLGQGPEFLTYFQNEAQLEKSRLLSDRFSAERPKGSFSTLEIQRTEQGDSAMYLCASSPRQGVGNTEAFFGQGTRLTVV.

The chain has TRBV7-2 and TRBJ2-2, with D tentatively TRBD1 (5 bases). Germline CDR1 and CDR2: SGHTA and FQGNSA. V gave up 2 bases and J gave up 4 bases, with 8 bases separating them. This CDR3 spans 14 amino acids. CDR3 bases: TGTGCCAGCAGCTTACCCAGGGCCACCGGGGAGCTGTTTTTT. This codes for CASSLPRATGELFF. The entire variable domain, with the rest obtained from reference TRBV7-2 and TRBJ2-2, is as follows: GAGVSQSPSNKVTEKGKDVELRCDPISGHTALYWYRQSLGQGLEFLIYFQGNSAPDKSGLPSDRFSAERTGGSVSTLTIQRTQQEDSAVYLCASSLPRATGELFFGEGSRLTVL.

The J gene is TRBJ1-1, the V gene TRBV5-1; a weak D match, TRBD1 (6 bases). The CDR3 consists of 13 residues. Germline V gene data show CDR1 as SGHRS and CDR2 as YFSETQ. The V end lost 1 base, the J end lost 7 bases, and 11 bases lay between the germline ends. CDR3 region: CASSLTGQSEAFF. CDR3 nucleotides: TGCGCCAGCAGCTTGACGGGACAAAGTGAAGCTTTCTTT.

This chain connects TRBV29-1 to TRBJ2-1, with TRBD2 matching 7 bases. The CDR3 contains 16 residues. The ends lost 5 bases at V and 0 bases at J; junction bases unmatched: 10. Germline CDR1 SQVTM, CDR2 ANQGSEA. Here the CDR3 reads CSVSERRGSSYNEQFF. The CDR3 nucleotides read TGCAGCGTTTCGGAGCGGCGGGGGAGCTCCTACAATGAGCAGTTCTTC.

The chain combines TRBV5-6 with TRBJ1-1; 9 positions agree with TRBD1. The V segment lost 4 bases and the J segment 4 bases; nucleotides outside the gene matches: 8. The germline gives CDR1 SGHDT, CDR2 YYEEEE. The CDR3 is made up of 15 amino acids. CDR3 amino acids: CASSHTGGVGTEAFF. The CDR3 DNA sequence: TGTGCCAGCAGCCATACAGGGGGCGTCGGCACTGAAGCTTTCTTT.

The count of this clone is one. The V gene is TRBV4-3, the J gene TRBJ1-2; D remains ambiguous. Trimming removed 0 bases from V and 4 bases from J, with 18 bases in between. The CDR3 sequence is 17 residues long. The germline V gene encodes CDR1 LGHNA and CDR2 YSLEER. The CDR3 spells CASSQDSLWRATYGYTF. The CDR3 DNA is TGCGCCAGCAGCCAAGATAGTTTGTGGAGGGCCACCTATGGCTACACCTTC.

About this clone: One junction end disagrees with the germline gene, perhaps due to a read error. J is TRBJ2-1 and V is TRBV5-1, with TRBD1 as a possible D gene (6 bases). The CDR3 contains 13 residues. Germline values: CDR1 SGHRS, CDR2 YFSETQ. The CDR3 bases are TGCGCCAGCAGCTTGGAGTTTAAGGGCGACAGGCTCTTC. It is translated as CASSLEFKGDRLF.

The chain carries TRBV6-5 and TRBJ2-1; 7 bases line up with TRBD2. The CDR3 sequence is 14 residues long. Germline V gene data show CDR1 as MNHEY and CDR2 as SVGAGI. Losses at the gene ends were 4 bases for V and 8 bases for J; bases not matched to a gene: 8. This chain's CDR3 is CASSLAGRVDEQFF. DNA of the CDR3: TGTGCCAGCAGTTTAGCAGGGAGGGTGGATGAGCAGTTCTTC.

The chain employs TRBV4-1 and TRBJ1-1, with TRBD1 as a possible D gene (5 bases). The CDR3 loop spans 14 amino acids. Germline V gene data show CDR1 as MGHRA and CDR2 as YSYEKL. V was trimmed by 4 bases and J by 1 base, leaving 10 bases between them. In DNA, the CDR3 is TGCGCCAGCAGCCTGACAGCGACGAACACTGAAGCTTTCTTT. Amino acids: CASSLTATNTEAFF.

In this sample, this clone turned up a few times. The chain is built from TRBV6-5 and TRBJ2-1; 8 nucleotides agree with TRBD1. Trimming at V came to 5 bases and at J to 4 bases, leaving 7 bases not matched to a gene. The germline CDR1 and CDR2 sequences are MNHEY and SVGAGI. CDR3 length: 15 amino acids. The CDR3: CASSTDRATYNEQFF. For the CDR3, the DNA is TGTGCCAGCAGTACGGACAGGGCTACATACAATGAGCAGTTCTTC.

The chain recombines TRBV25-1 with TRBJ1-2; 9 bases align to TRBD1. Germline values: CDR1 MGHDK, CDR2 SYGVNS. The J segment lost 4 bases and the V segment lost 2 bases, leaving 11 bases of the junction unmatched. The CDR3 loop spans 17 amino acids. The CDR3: CASSEGTGTGIGYGYTF. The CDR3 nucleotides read TGTGCCAGCAGTGAAGGGACGGGGACAGGGATAGGCTATGGCTACACCTTC.

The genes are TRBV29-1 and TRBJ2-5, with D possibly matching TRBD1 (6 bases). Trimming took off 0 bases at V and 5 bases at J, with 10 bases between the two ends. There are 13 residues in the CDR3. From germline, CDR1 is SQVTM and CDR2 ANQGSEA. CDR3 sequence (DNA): TGCAGCGTTGAAGATCGACAGGCGGAGACCCAGTACTTC. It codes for CSVEDRQAETQYF.

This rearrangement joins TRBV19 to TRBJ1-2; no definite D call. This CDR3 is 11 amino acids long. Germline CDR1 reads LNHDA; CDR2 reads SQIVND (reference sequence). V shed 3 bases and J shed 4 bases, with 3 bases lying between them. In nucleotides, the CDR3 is TGTGCCAGTAGTATCGGCTATGGCTACACCTTC. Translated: CASSIGYGYTF.

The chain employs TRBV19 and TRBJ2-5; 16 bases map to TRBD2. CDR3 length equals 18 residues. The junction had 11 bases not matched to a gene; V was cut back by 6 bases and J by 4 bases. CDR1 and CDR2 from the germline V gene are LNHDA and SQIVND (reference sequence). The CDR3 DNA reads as TGTGCCAGTAGCCATAGCGGGACTAGCGGGAGGGCCAGAGAGACCCAGTACTTC. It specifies CASSHSGTSGRARETQYF.

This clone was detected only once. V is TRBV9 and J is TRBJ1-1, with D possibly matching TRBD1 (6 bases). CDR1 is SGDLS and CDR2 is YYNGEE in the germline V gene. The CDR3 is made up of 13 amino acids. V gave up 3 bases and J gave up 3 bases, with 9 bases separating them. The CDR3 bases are TGTGCCAGCAGCGCCGCAGGGGACACTGAAGCTTTCTTT. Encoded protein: CASSAAGDTEAFF. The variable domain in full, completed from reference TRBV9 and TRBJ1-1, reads DSGVTQTPKHLITATGQRVTLRCSPRSGDLSVYWYQQSLDQGLQFLIQYYNGEERAKGNILERFSAQQFPDLHSELNLSSLELGDSALYFCASSAAGDTEAFFGQGTRLTVV.